The entry below gives a single TCR beta chain sequence along with its context. This clone was picked up one time. Its specific antigen is unknown. No quality values exist for individual bases; no much larger clone is one base distant. The sample is drawn from a study of blood T cell repertoires in COVID-19 (dated by TCRdb to 2018 to 2021). In the study overall: Samples covering the acute and convalescent phases of COVID-19 were provided by collaborators in the United States, Italy and Spain. The material from the prospective study consisted of cDNA or gDNA derived from T cells, B-cell-depleted T cells, or PBMCs. Deeply sampled blood TCRbeta repertoires from subjects exposed to, actively infected with, or recovered from COVID-19 were included in the dataset. The repertoires were released in a freely available public database intended as a resource for research on the immune response to SARS-CoV-2. The samples were drawn from two sources: the first 160 participants of the ongoing ImmuneRACE study, and 950 to 1,500 subjects contributed by 6 global collaborators. Sample metadata almost always included a de-identified subject ID, COVID-19 status, age in years and sex. HLA class I and class II types, where available, came from metadata supplied by the sample provider rather than from assay-based typing. Overall study outcomes, separate from this receptor: The quantity of clinical and demographic metadata differed by source and by participant and was supplied without curation.

Each collaborating institution followed its own protocols to collect whole blood in K2EDTA tubes. For TCRbeta analysis, collaborators shipped samples in one of three forms: frozen whole blood, isolated PBMCs, or DNA extracted from either of those sample types. The immunoSEQ Assay, a bias-controlled multiplex PCR, was used to amplify TCRbeta CDR3 regions from genomic DNA. As for the original processing: The number of nucleated cells in each sample was estimated from the amplification of reference gene primers within the assay. Sequence reads were collapsed and filtered to measure the absolute abundance of every unique TCRbeta CDR3 rearrangement. For each sample, productive Simpson clonality was calculated as the square root of Simpson's diversity index over productive rearrangements. The table comes from immuneACCESS by way of TCRdb, which keeps in-frame sequences with V and J called. Part of the clones is missing from these tables; in studies checked, under half for an unresolved V gene and the rest for unknown reasons. The D gene and trimming were derived from the DNA, and the V and J assignments and clone size from that table. The sample yields about 120,000 clones; 60% to 80% were counted once. The ten largest make up 5.5% of the sample.

Inclusive of the bounding cysteine and phenylalanine, the CDR3 is 14 residues long. The DNA shown is the 42-base CDR3, in frame from base 1. In the germline V gene, CDR1 corresponds to SGDLS and CDR2 to YYNGEE. V ends up 7 bases short and J 1 base short, with an unmatched junction base count of 4. This receptor was taken from a man aged 55 to 70 with acute or convalescent COVID-19. Material: peripheral blood. The sequence links TRBV9 to TRBJ2-3; 9 junctional bases match TRBD2. The CDR3 sequence is CASDWTSGTDTQYF. Here is the DNA: TGTGCCAGCGATTGGACTAGCGGCACAGATACGCAGTATTTT.